What follows describes a single T cell receptor beta chain. Enrollment of patients from Seattle took place during active infection, with longitudinal follow-up. The CDR3 has 16 amino acids. CDR1 and CDR2 (germline): LGHDT, YNNKEL (reference sequence). Trimming removed 2 bases from V and 5 bases from J, with 15 bases in between. The entry originates in a study of blood T cell repertoires in COVID-19. Overall study: Specimens from acute and convalescent COVID-19 originated in the United States, Italy and Spain.

Produced via immunoSEQ multiplex PCR; TCRdb's table is partial and in-frame only. The table includes hundreds of thousands of clones, 65% to 90% detected once. The rearrangement links TRBV3-1 (or the pseudogene TRBV3-2) to TRBJ2-2; D gene unclear. The material sequenced was peripheral blood. The TCR originated in a woman aged 70-85 years with COVID-19, enrolled during active disease. The CDR3 region has the DNA TGTGCCAGCAGCCAATCCTACAGTACACCAACCGGGGAGCTGTTTTTT. This translates into CASSQSYSTPTGELFF.